The 5 T cell receptor beta chains below all came from one sample that was sequenced in a study of radiotherapy plus CTLA-4 blockade in lung cancer. Assay: immunoSEQ multiplex PCR; the TCRdb copy retains only in-frame clones and omits some. The repertoire holds about 44,000 clones, with around 77% as singletons. The input for sequencing was peripheral blood, taken from a patient treated with radiotherapy plus ipilimumab. These receptors were obtained from a human donor with non-small cell lung cancer whose response to radiotherapy plus ipilimumab could not be evaluated.

This rearrangement joins TRBV5-1 to TRBJ2-5, with D uncertain. The CDR3 extends over 14 amino acids. With 0 bases removed from V and 1 base from J, the gap between germline ends came to 7 bases. Germline V gene lookup returns CDR1 SGHRS and CDR2 YFSETQ. Here the CDR3 DNA reads TGCGCCAGCAGCTTGGGTACTACCCAAGAGACCCAGTACTTC. It specifies CASSLGTTQETQYF. The whole variable domain, filled in from reference TRBV5-1 and TRBJ2-5, reads KAGVTQTPRYLIKTRGQQVTLSCSPISGHRSVSWYQQTPGQGLQFLFEYFSETQRNKGNFPGRFSGRQFSNSRSEMNVSTLELGDSALYLCASSLGTTQETQYFGPGTRLLVL.

The chain links TRBV20-1 to TRBJ1-2, with D unresolved. In germline, CDR1 is DFQATT, CDR2 SNEGSKA (reference sequence). The CDR3 sequence is 11 residues long. The V gene lost 7 bases and the J gene lost 8 bases, with 14 bases spanning the gap. The CDR3 DNA sequence: TGCAGTGGGAGTCTGGGCGGGGGCTACACCTTC. Translating it yields CSGSLGGGYTF.

This clone was observed a few times. The CDR3 DNA reads as TGTGCCAGCAGCTCCACGACAGGGTTAAACAATGAGCAGTTCTTC. The encoded protein is CASSSTTGLNNEQFF. The chain carries TRBV7-3 and TRBJ2-1, with 7 bases fitting TRBD1. The V gene's germline CDR1 is SGHTA and CDR2 FQGTGA. CDR3 size: 15 residues. J was trimmed by 5 bases and V by 4 bases; bases with no gene match: 8.

The chain is built from TRBV28 and TRBJ1-5; possibly TRBD1 for D (5 bases). Trimming took 6 bases from V and 3 from J, leaving 12 bases between them. CDR1 and CDR2 from the germline V gene are MDHEN and SYDVKM. This CDR3 is 14 amino acids long. The CDR3 nucleotides read TGTGCCAGCAGCTCGGGGGGGTTCAATCAGCCCCAGCATTTT. It is translated as CASSSGGFNQPQHF.

The V and J genes are TRBV5-1 and TRBJ1-6; D is unresolved. V lost 4 bases and J 7 bases, leaving 9 bases between the germline ends. From germline, CDR1 is SGHRS and CDR2 YFSETQ. This CDR3 is 13 amino acids long. The CDR3 protein is CASSLDSNSPLHF. In nucleotides, the CDR3 is TGCGCCAGCAGCCTAGACTCAAATTCACCCCTCCACTTT. Variable domain in full (rest from reference TRBV5-1 and TRBJ1-6): KAGVTQTPRYLIKTRGQQVTLSCSPISGHRSVSWYQQTPGQGLQFLFEYFSETQRNKGNFPGRFSGRQFSNSRSEMNVSTLELGDSALYLCASSLDSNSPLHFGNGTRLTVT.